This T cell receptor (beta chain) was recovered during a study of a mutant IDH1 vaccine in newly diagnosed glioma. Remarks on this clone: Its antigen is as yet unknown.

The protocol was immunoSEQ multiplex PCR, while the TCRdb copy is restricted to in-frame clones and leaves out a portion. The data show tens of thousands of clones, 60% to 75% seen once. Time point indicated: week 35, safety follow-up. Mutant IDH1 20-mer peptide, at 300 ug, made up each vaccine dose, with topical imiquimod. Trimming shortened V by 1 base and J by 2 bases, and 6 bases separated the two germline ends. Germline-derived CDR1 and CDR2 are SGHRS and YFSETQ. CDR3 length: 13 amino acids. This clonotype originated in a man over 45 with glioma. The starting material was PBMCs, obtained from a glioma patient whose treatment included an IDH1 peptide vaccine. The chain joins TRBV5-1 to TRBJ1-2; perhaps TRBD1 as D (5 bases). CDR3 sequence reads: CASSLPGNYGYTF. DNA of the CDR3: TGCGCCAGCAGCTTGCCAGGGAACTATGGCTACACCTTC.